This TCR beta chain stems from a study of T cell responses to AZD1222 COVID-19 vaccine. Whole-study results and caveats: As reported, nearly half of all spike-specific TCRs target variant regions that are unmutated.

Produced via immunoSEQ multiplex PCR; TCRdb's table is partial and in-frame only. The sample carries fewer than 120,000 clones, roughly 92% recorded once. Looked up from germline, CDR1 is SGHAT and CDR2 is FQNNGV. The CDR3 runs to 14 residues. Between the trimmed V and J ends, which lost 4 bases and 1 base, there was a span of 10 bases. Concerning this clone itself: The antigen is unknown.

Second doses at about 4 or about 12 weeks were pooled. This TCR was sampled from an adult who received the AZD1222 COVID-19 vaccine. Sequencing used peripheral blood, obtained 28 days after the second AZD1222 dose. The chain recombines TRBV11-2 with TRBJ2-5; the D gene is possibly TRBD2 (6 bases). CDR3 sequence reads: CASSSGVLQETQYF. The CDR3, as DNA: TGTGCCAGCAGCTCGGGGGTCCTCCAAGAGACCCAGTACTTC.